This T cell receptor (beta chain) is from a study of T cell changes during pregnancy in multiple sclerosis. The V and J ends lost 6 bases and 3 bases, in that order; junction bases with no gene match: 2. CDR1 and CDR2 from the germline V gene are KGHSH and LQKENI. The CDR3 totals 13 residues. Repertoires were generated with immunoSEQ multiplex PCR, while TCRdb's copy carries only in-frame clones and drops some. This sample has under 70,000 clones; 90% to 95% occur once, and the top ten carry 0.6% to 0.8%. The sequencing here drew on CD4+ T cells from peripheral blood mononuclear cells, taken in the first trimester of pregnancy. The receptor's source is a female donor with multiple sclerosis, enrolled in a pregnancy study. The chain links TRBV18 to TRBJ2-3, with 8 bases identical to TRBD2. CDR3 protein: CASSGTRTDTQYF. The CDR3 bases are TGTGCCAGCTCCGGGACTAGAACAGATACGCAGTATTTT.